The rows below give T cell receptor beta chains drawn from one sample of a study of blood T cells in healthy people across ages. TCRdb re-analysed the 5' RACE reads in MiXCR, keeping a single row per CDR3 protein. This table has 1.4 million to 1.5 million distinct CDR3 sequences, 40% to 50% appearing once. Sequenced material: blood. Every receptor here comes from a woman in her late teens or twenties in good health. The CDR3 runs from the conserved cysteine through the conserved F or W. The D gene is left open where the match is weak. A clone size is listed for some rows: how often the clone was seen (once, few, many), or a class if it is expanded.

len	v_gene	j_gene	abundance	d_gene	CDR3nt	CDR3aa
15	TRBV7-9	TRBJ2-3	-	TRBD2	TGTGCCAGCAGCTTAGAGGGGACTATGACAGATACGCAGTATTTT	CASSLEGTMTDTQYF
17	TRBV12-3/TRBV12-4	TRBJ1-1	few	-	TGTGCCAGCAGTTTAGTCTTTGTACGGGATTTTAGCACTGAAGCTTTCTTT	CASSLVFVRDFSTEAFF
13	TRBV29-1	TRBJ2-1	-	-	TGCAGCGCCGAGGGGGGGCGCTTGGGTGAGCAGTTCTTC	CSAEGGRLGEQFF
13	TRBV5-1	TRBJ2-3	-	-	TGCACCAGCAGCTTGCCGGGAGAAGATACGCAGTATTTT	CTSSLPGEDTQYF
13	TRBV20-1	TRBJ2-1	many	-	TGCAGTGCTAGTATACGATCAGGCAATGAGCAGTTCTTC	CSASIRSGNEQFF
18	TRBV4-1	TRBJ2-5	few	TRBD2	TGCGCCAGCAGCCAAGGACTAGCGGGGGGTTCGTACCAAGAGACCCAGTACTTC	CASSQGLAGGSYQETQYF
15	TRBV12-3/TRBV12-4	TRBJ2-1	-	-	TGTGCCAGCAGTTTAGAGGGACACAGGGTCAATGAGCAGTTCTTC	CASSLEGHRVNEQFF
12	TRBV2	TRBJ2-3	-	-	TGTGCCAGCAGAAACCCTGGGCAGACGCAGTATTTT	CASRNPGQTQYF
12	TRBV29-1	TRBJ1-1	-	TRBD1	TGCAGCGTCGGGGGACAGGGTCCTGAAGCTTTCTTT	CSVGGQGPEAFF
14	TRBV12-3/TRBV12-4	TRBJ2-7	-	TRBD2	TGTGCCAGCACCCCGGGAGGGTCTTACTACGAGCAGTACTTC	CASTPGGSYYEQYF
16	TRBV5-6	TRBJ2-6	-	-	TGTGCCAGCAGCTTGGTGGGTTCGGCTGGGGCCAACGTCCTGACTTTC	CASSLVGSAGANVLTF
13	TRBV27	TRBJ2-7	many	-	TGTGCCAGCAGTTTATCCCCTGCCTACGAGCAGTACTTC	CASSLSPAYEQYF
13	TRBV2	TRBJ2-7	few	TRBD1	TGTGCCAGCAGTGATCGGACAGGGGGCGAGCAGTACTTC	CASSDRTGGEQYF
20	TRBV6-2/TRBV6-3	TRBJ2-1	-	TRBD2	TGTGCCAGCAGTTACCCCCCCGCGGGAGGGCCAACAAGTCGCTATAATGAGCAGTTCTTC	CASSYPPAGGPTSRYNEQFF
16	TRBV27	TRBJ2-4	-	-	TGTGCCAGCAGCCGACGGACGGCTGAAGCCAAAAACATTCAGTACTTC	CASSRRTAEAKNIQYF
15	TRBV14	TRBJ2-7	-	-	TGTGCCAGCAGCCAACAGGGGTCAAGAGTGGAGGAGCAGTACTTC	CASSQQGSRVEEQYF
16	TRBV7-2	TRBJ1-2	-	-	TGTGCCAGCAGCCCGCGGACAGTAAGAGCTAACTATGGCTACACCTTC	CASSPRTVRANYGYTF
15	TRBV7-9	TRBJ2-3	once	TRBD2	TGTGCCAGCACCTCTAGCGGGAGTTGGACAGATACGCAGTATTTT	CASTSSGSWTDTQYF
16	TRBV20-1	TRBJ2-5	-	TRBD1	TGCAGTGCTAGAGATAACAGGGGAAGGGGCCAAGAGACCCAGTACTTC	CSARDNRGRGQETQYF
15	TRBV10-2	TRBJ2-7	-	-	TGCGCCAGCAGTGAGGGCGACCCGAGCTCCTACGAGCAGTACTTC	CASSEGDPSSYEQYF
12	TRBV19	TRBJ2-1	-	TRBD2	TGTGCCACTGGACTAGCGGGAGGCCAGCAGTTCTTC	CATGLAGGQQFF
14	TRBV7-9	TRBJ1-1	-	TRBD1	TGTGCCAGCAGCTTACATCAGGGGGCCACTGAAGCTTTCTTT	CASSLHQGATEAFF
12	TRBV10-1	TRBJ1-1	few	-	TGCGCCAGCAGTTGGAACCGACAGGAAGCTTTCTTT	CASSWNRQEAFF
15	TRBV5-6	TRBJ1-2	-	TRBD1	TGTGCCAGCAGCAGCCGGGACAGTGGTCTCTATGGCTACACCTTC	CASSSRDSGLYGYTF
12	TRBV4-2	TRBJ2-2	few	-	TGTGCCAGCAGCCACGGCAGCGGGGAGCTGTTTTTT	CASSHGSGELFF
15	TRBV7-3	TRBJ1-2	-	-	TGTGCCAGCAGCTTAGGCGTTCAGAAAATCTATGGCTACACCTTC	CASSLGVQKIYGYTF
15	TRBV20-1	TRBJ2-1	many	-	TGCAGTGCTAACGAGAACGGGGTAGGCTACAATGAGCAGTTCTTC	CSANENGVGYNEQFF
16	TRBV6-5	TRBJ2-3	few	TRBD1	TGTGCCAGCAGCCCCACTCCGGACAGGGCCCGGTCTACGCAGTATTTT	CASSPTPDRARSTQYF
15	TRBV7-9	TRBJ2-7	many	-	TGTGCCAGCAGCTTAACGAAGGGGACGGTTTACGAGCAGTACTTC	CASSLTKGTVYEQYF
16	TRBV4-1	TRBJ1-2	many	TRBD1	TGCGCCAGCAGCCAAGTTCCGGACAGGGGATATAGTGGCTACACCTTC	CASSQVPDRGYSGYTF
16	TRBV27	TRBJ2-1	few	TRBD2	TGTGCCAGCAGTCCGGAAGCGGGGGGCTCCTACAATGAGCAGTTCTTC	CASSPEAGGSYNEQFF
15	TRBV14	TRBJ2-7	-	-	TGTGCCAGCAGCCAAGGCAACCCGTATCTGAATGAGCAGTACTTC	CASSQGNPYLNEQYF
16	TRBV3-1	TRBJ2-3	few	TRBD2	TGTGCCAGCAGCCATTTGGGACTAGCGGTTGGAGATACGCAGTATTTT	CASSHLGLAVGDTQYF
11	TRBV6-5	TRBJ2-7	-	-	TGTGCCAGCAGAACTCGGGACGAGCAGTACTTC	CASRTRDEQYF
13	TRBV5-1	TRBJ2-1	many	-	TGCGCCAGCAACCGGGCAGAGGGCAATGAGCAGTTCTTC	CASNRAEGNEQFF
11	TRBV3-1	TRBJ1-1	few	-	TGTGCCACCTCCCGGGGGGGTGAAGCTTTCTTT	CATSRGGEAFF
13	TRBV18	TRBJ1-1	few	TRBD1	TGTGCCAGCTCACCAACAGGGGGTGATGAAGCTTTCTTT	CASSPTGGDEAFF
14	TRBV20-1	TRBJ1-2	-	-	TGCAGTGCTAGAGAATTGGGGGGATACTATGGCTACACCTTC	CSARELGGYYGYTF
14	TRBV20-1	TRBJ2-1	-	TRBD2	TGCAGTGCTAGTTTCCGAGGACTAGCGGATGAGCAGTTCTTC	CSASFRGLADEQFF
18	TRBV28	TRBJ2-3	few	TRBD2	TGTGCCAGCAGTTTTTCGAGCGGGAGCTACTCTAGCACAGATACGCAGTATTTT	CASSFSSGSYSSTDTQYF
15	TRBV4-2	TRBJ2-1	-	TRBD2	TGTGCCAGCAGCCCAACCGGGACTAGTGTTAATGAGCAGTTCTTC	CASSPTGTSVNEQFF
16	TRBV11-2	TRBJ1-2	-	-	TGTGCCAGCAGCCCCCGATCCGACAGGATCAACCGGGACTACACCTTC	CASSPRSDRINRDYTF
16	TRBV7-9	TRBJ2-1	-	TRBD1	TGTGCCAGCAGCCCTGCTCGGGGACAGGATTACAATGAGCAGTTCTTC	CASSPARGQDYNEQFF
14	TRBV25-1	TRBJ2-5	few	-	TGTGCCAGCAGTGAAGCGCGGTTAGCGGAGACCCAGTACTTC	CASSEARLAETQYF
14	TRBV10-3	TRBJ2-3	few	TRBD2	TGTGCCATCAGTGACAGGGAGGGTCCAGATACGCAGTATTTT	CAISDREGPDTQYF
14	TRBV6-1	TRBJ1-1	-	-	TGTGCCAGCACCGAACAGGGAGCGAACACTGAAGCTTTCTTT	CASTEQGANTEAFF
14	TRBV7-9	TRBJ2-5	-	-	TGTGCCAGCAGCCCAGTGGGTTTCCCAGAGACCCAGTACTTC	CASSPVGFPETQYF
17	TRBV6-2/TRBV6-3	TRBJ1-5	-	-	TGTGCCAGCAGTTACCCCGTTACAGGGAAGGGCGCTCAGCCCCGGCATTTT	CASSYPVTGKGAQPRHF
14	TRBV5-1	TRBJ2-3	-	-	TGCGCCAGCAGCGCCGTAGGTAGCACAGATACGCAGTATTTT	CASSAVGSTDTQYF
16	TRBV5-1	TRBJ1-6	few	-	TGCGCCAGCAGCTTACAATTTGACAGCCCTAATTCACCCCTCCACTTT	CASSLQFDSPNSPLHF
17	TRBV9	TRBJ2-7	-	TRBD1	TGTGCCAGCAGCAACGGACAGGGGCTCTTAGGACCCTACGAGCAGTACTTC	CASSNGQGLLGPYEQYF
14	TRBV7-9	TRBJ2-5	-	-	TGTGCCAGCAGCTCCCCTAGCGTTATGGAGACCCAGTACTTC	CASSSPSVMETQYF
12	TRBV20-1	TRBJ1-2	-	-	TGCAGTGCTAGCCCGGGGGGGGATGGCTACACCTTC	CSASPGGDGYTF
13	TRBV6-5	TRBJ2-7	-	TRBD2	TGTGCCAGCCGAGGGCTAGCGGAATACGAGCAGTACTTC	CASRGLAEYEQYF
13	TRBV27	TRBJ1-2	-	-	TGTGCCAGCAGCCCACAGGAGTCCTATGGCTACACCTTC	CASSPQESYGYTF
13	TRBV20-1	TRBJ1-1	few	TRBD1	TGCAGTGCTAGAGTTCCGGGGGACAGTGAAGCTTTCTTT	CSARVPGDSEAFF
16	TRBV28	TRBJ1-4	-	TRBD1	TGTGCCAGCAGTACTCCCCCCGCAGGGGGCTCCGAAAAACTGTTTTTT	CASSTPPAGGSEKLFF
20	TRBV5-1	TRBJ2-6	once	-	TGCGCCAGCAGCTTGGCCCAGGCGGCAGGGGCTATATCTGGGGCCAACGTCCTGACTTTC	CASSLAQAAGAISGANVLTF
14	TRBV5-6	TRBJ2-7	-	TRBD1	TGTGCCAGCAGCTTGAGGGGGACAGTCTACGAGCAGTACTTC	CASSLRGTVYEQYF